This T cell receptor (beta chain) appears in the sequencing data of a study of blood T cell repertoires in COVID-19. Study in general: The United States, Italy and Spain provided the acute and convalescent COVID-19 samples. In each case, the material was cDNA or gDNA derived from T cells, B-cell-depleted T cells, or PBMCs.

Authors' processing steps: Cell counts per sample came from amplifying reference gene primers. Libraries were prepared by immunoSEQ multiplex PCR; TCRdb keeps only in-frame clonotypes and omits some of them. V, J and clone size reflect that table, while D and trimming were determined from the DNA. The sample holds 150,000 to 200,000 clones; about 87% are singletons and the top ten take approximately 0.93%. CDR3 length equals 16 residues. Germline V lookup: CDR1 ENHRY, CDR2 SYGVKD. Losses at the gene ends were 4 bases for V and 5 bases for J; bases not matched to a gene: 13. This receptor was identified in a young woman who had recovered from COVID-19. The chain employs TRBV10-3 and TRBJ2-5; 7 bases line up with TRBD1. Sequencing input: peripheral blood. The CDR3 sequence: CAISGSTLGGPETQYF. DNA for the CDR3: TGTGCCATCAGTGGGTCTACCCTAGGGGGCCCGGAGACCCAGTACTTC.